A single T cell receptor (beta chain) is shown here with its context. The data derive from a study of blood T cell repertoires in COVID-19. Study summary: Acute-phase and convalescent COVID-19 samples originated in the United States, Italy and Spain. The analysed material was cDNA or gDNA that came from T cells, B-cell-depleted T cells, or PBMCs.

Per the study methods: Reference gene primers were amplified, and this amplification served to estimate nucleated cell counts. Sequenced by immunoSEQ multiplex PCR; TCRdb stores in-frame clones only, minus some. V and J calls and clone size are as listed in that table; D and trimming were resolved from the DNA. The sample contains about 60,000 clones, 82% of which appear only once. The germline V and J ends were trimmed by 3 bases and 1 base, with 19 bases remaining between them. The germline gives CDR1 SGHDT, CDR2 YYEEEE. The CDR3 is 17 residues long. The receptor comes from a man aged 55 to 69 with acute or convalescent COVID-19. This sequence joins TRBV5-6 and TRBJ1-1, with D uncertain. Sequencing was carried out using peripheral blood. CDR3 sequence (DNA): TGTGCCAGCAGCTCGGTTACTCGGGTCGCCTGGAACACTGAAGCTTTCTTT. As protein: CASSSVTRVAWNTEAFF.